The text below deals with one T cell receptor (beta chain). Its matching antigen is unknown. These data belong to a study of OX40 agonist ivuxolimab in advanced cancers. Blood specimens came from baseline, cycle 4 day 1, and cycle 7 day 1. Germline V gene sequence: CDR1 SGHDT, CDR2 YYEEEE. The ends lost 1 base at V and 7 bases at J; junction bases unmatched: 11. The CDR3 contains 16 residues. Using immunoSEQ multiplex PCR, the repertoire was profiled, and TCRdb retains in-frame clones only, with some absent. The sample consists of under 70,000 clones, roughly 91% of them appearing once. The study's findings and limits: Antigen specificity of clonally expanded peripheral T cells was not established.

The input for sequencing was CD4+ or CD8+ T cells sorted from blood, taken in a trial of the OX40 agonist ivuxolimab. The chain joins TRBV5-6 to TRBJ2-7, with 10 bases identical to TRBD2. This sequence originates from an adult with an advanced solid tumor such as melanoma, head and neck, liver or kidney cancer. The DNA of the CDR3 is TGTGCCAGCAGCTTGTTTCTGGCTAGCGGGAGAGGTGAGCAGTACTTC. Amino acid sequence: CASSLFLASGRGEQYF.